This T cell receptor beta chain emerged from a study of T cell responses to AZD1222 COVID-19 vaccine. About this clone itself: Its antigen remains unknown.

Study-wide results and limits: Vaccination with two AZD1222 doses was followed by a rise in Spike-specific TCR breadth and depth. Clonal diversity may have been underestimated, and the donors were mostly white British, with more females than males. Repertoires in all cases were sampled only once the peak T cell response had passed.

Using immunoSEQ multiplex PCR, the repertoire was profiled, and TCRdb retains in-frame clones only, with some absent. Of 150,000 to 200,000 clones detected, 88% appear once; the ten largest clones hold approximately 8%. This TCR came from an adult in good health. The sequences come from peripheral blood, collected on day 0 of AZD1222 vaccination.

For the CDR3, the DNA is TGCGCCAGCAGCCAACCCTCTAGCGGGGGGGGTGAGCAGTTCTTC. It yields the protein CASSQPSSGGGEQFF. The rearrangement links TRBV4-3 to TRBJ2-1, with 12 bases lining up with TRBD2. The CDR3 is 15 amino acids. The germline V gene has CDR1 LGHNA and CDR2 YSLEER. J lost 9 bases, V lost 2 bases, and 5 bases had no gene match.